This TCR beta chain was recorded in a study of early T cells in non-severe SARS-CoV-2 infection. The overall study: Bulk RNA isolated from unsorted whole blood underwent sequencing; chains were not paired.

Study findings and constraints: Missing private and CD4 specificities, VDJdb matching favored anti-spike CD8 responses.

Attachment of unique molecular identifiers was made to individual cDNA molecules. Each CDR3 protein is one row after TCRdb ran MiXCR on the 5' RACE reads. The sample contains more than 55,000 distinct CDR3 sequences, about 9.8% of which appear only once. As to this clonotype: Its antigen is currently unknown.

Input material: whole blood. The sequence came from an adult who was a healthcare worker with PCR-confirmed SARS-CoV-2 infection or an uninfected control (not recorded which).

The chain's CDR3 is CSARAGAIDTQYF. CDR3 nucleotides: TGCAGTGCTAGAGCGGGAGCCATAGATACGCAGTATTTT. The chain is built from TRBV20-1 and TRBJ2-3, with TRBD2 as a possible D gene (6 bases). The germline gives CDR1 DFQATT, CDR2 SNEGSKA (reference sequence). The CDR3 is 13 residues long. V lost 1 base and J lost 5, with 10 bases in between.